Sequencing of this TCR beta chain was carried out in a study of T cell responses to AZD1222 COVID-19 vaccine (TCRdb year 2021). Background for the entire study: A total of around 240 trial participants underwent TCR sequencing, of whom some 200 had received two doses of AZD1222 and around 25 had received two doses of the MenACWY control vaccine. Trial participants were enrolled by age into 18-55, 56-69 and 70-plus year subgroups, with roughly 160, 29 and 62 TCR-sequenced participants respectively.

According to the study, the label for this sample's time point signals: about 28 days (+/-7) after the second vaccine dose. AZD1222 recipients whose second dose came at about 4 weeks and those whose second dose came at about 12 weeks were combined into one group, since spike-specific TCR depth and breadth did not differ between the two schedules. Vaccinee samples came from UK trials COV001 and COV002, including a single-blind randomized controlled phase 2/3 trial of AZD1222 (ChAdOx1 nCoV-19) in healthy adults. For TCRbeta chain sequencing, PBMC samples from trial participants were taken at day 0 and at day 28 after the second dose. Of note for this clone: The clone's antigen remains unknown. No quality values exist for individual bases; no much larger clone is one base distant.

The CDR3 regions of human TCRbeta chains were analyzed by immunosequencing. From the authors' description of their analysis: TCRs in the repertoires were compared against a reference library of SARS-CoV-2-specific TCRs that had been generated with the MIRA antigen-specificity platform. Breadth was defined as the fraction of unique TCRs that were SARS-CoV-2-associated, and depth was defined as the fraction of total T cells that were SARS-CoV-2-associated. Using the MIRA data, every spike-specific TCR was mapped to the spike region that the TCR reacted to and assigned to either a CD4 or a CD8 class. Log10-transformed breadth and depth values were compared by one-way ANOVA with Sidak's multiple comparisons tests. TCRdb stores this immuneACCESS table with in-frame sequences only. Part of the clones is absent; in the studies checked, under half of the shortfall reflects unresolved V genes, and no reason is known for the rest. V, J and clone size are those of that table, while D and trimming were read from the DNA. The sample includes 90,000 to 150,000 clones, with about 85% observed a single time. Together, the top ten hold under 3% of the sample.

From a lookup of the germline V gene, CDR1 and CDR2 are SGHTA and FQGTGA. The CDR3 has 15 amino acids, counting the end cysteine and phenylalanine. Kept here is only the CDR3 DNA, which spans 45 bases and is read in frame from base 1. Germline trimming amounts to 2 bases on V and 0 bases on J, with 3 as the count of junction bases outside the gene matches. On the study overall, not on this receptor specifically: Participants were mostly white British and included more females than males, and it was suggested by the authors that clonal diversity may have been underestimated. Because no day 14 peak-response samples were available, the repertoires could be characterized only after the peak T cell response. Conclusions about previously exposed vaccinees are limited, since just six AZD1222 recipients were seropositive for SARS-CoV-2 at baseline. Reportedly, close to half of the unique spike-specific TCRs recognized epitopes lying outside the regions that are mutated in the B.1.351 and B.1.1.7 variants. Vaccine-associated CD4 TCRs spanned the whole spike protein, with dominant responses in regions 160-218 and 743-854. The 56-69-year group was small, and its depth increase did not reach significance, likely because of low power. After two AZD1222 doses, spike-specific TCR breadth and depth were significantly higher than at day 0 and than in MenACWY recipients.

The sample in question was peripheral blood, obtained 28 days after the second AZD1222 dose. The chain joins TRBV7-3 to TRBJ2-7; TRBD1 fits 8 bases in the junction. The receptor's source is an adult who received the AZD1222 COVID-19 vaccine. The CDR3 reads as follows: CASSLQGASSYEQYF. The sequence in DNA is TGTGCCAGCAGCTTACAGGGGGCAAGCTCCTACGAGCAGTACTTC.